This T cell receptor (beta chain) was sequenced in a study of T-cell memory formation after mild COVID-19. On this clonotype: Its target is not known.

Notes on the study in general: Mainly in CM and EM were contracting CD4+ clones; CD8+ were in EMRA. Contracting clones, day 15 to 85, had balanced CD4/CD8, and later expanders favored CD4+.

TCRdb called the 5' RACE reads again in MiXCR, with one record for every CDR3 protein. Of 300,000 to 400,000 distinct CDR3 sequences in the sample, approximately 15% were seen once. Germline CDR1 MNHNS, CDR2 SASEGT. Deletions cut 4 bases from V and 0 bases from J, with 9 bases between. The CDR3 contains 15 residues. This chain uses TRBV6-1 with TRBJ2-2; D not resolved. The sample consisted of PBMCs or a T cell subset sorted from them (not recorded which). The TCR was taken from a man aged 18 to 29 who had mild COVID-19 (a few samples of this study predate the infection). Cell type and time point are not known. The CDR3 DNA reads as TGTGCCAGCAGTGCCAGTGAAGCGAACACCGGGGAGCTGTTTTTT. Its translation is CASSASEANTGELFF.